The T cell receptor (beta chain) under discussion was sequenced for a study of response to subunit inactivated influenza vaccine. Study-wide findings and caveats: New T cells are recruited in small numbers by each seasonal influenza vaccination, according to the authors' suggestion.

As to this clonotype: What it binds is unknown.

TCRdb reprocessed the RT-PCR reads via MiXCR and lists one record per CDR3 protein. Of roughly 630,000 distinct CDR3 sequences in the sample, less than 15% are singletons; the top ten hold 7.5% to 9%. The CDR3 has 16 amino acids. Germline CDR1 and CDR2: LNHNV and YYDKDF (reference sequence). Between the trimmed V and J ends, which lost 5 bases and 2 bases, there was a span of 16 bases. The material sequenced was PBMCs from blood, taken roughly 15 days before vaccination. The clonotype was recovered from a man aged 50 to 59 who received an inactivated influenza vaccine. J is TRBJ2-1 and V is TRBV15; no firm D call. As DNA, the CDR3 is TGTGCCACCAGCCTCCACCCGGTTTTTGCCTACAATGAGCAGTTCTTC. This codes for CATSLHPVFAYNEQFF.